The following is a TCR beta chain sequence with its context. This clone was seen a few times. It lacks a known antigen. Base-call qualities are not available, and no considerably larger clone is one nucleotide away. The sample belongs to a study of cytomegalovirus exposure and HLA in healthy donors (dated by TCRdb to 2017 to 2019). Background for the entire study: In an earlier analysis of under 750 of the donors, 276 Gb of sequence data and some 120 million unique TCR beta sequences from 150 million to 200 million T cells were reported. Across around 400 genotyped donors of the cohort, an average of roughly 250,000 unique TCR beta nucleotide sequences per donor were sequenced, and roughly a sixth of those sequences were non-productive. An earlier analysis of around 580 of the donors used high-throughput TCR beta sequencing to judge whether each TCR beta V gene segment behaved as functional or pseudogenic. In the later analysis, no new phenotypic data were used to find candidate immune exposures; instead, reliance was placed on TCR beta sequences and their occurrence across donors. Besides the first cohort of approximately 670 subjects, a separate validation cohort made up of over a hundred different subjects was used. Donor age, sex, ethnicity and CMV serostatus were collected together with the repertoire data. All discovery cohort repertoires had been generated on a single sequencing platform. HLA typing covered class I and class II loci at four-digit resolution. The T cell repertoires of 666 subjects were profiled by immunosequencing and related to cytomegalovirus serostatus. The study was designed to test whether signatures of past pathogen exposure could be identified by cataloging public T cell receptors. An early release covering about 600 HLA-typed donors comprised approximately 300 gigabases of sequencing data and around 85 million unique TCR sequences. Of the roughly 400 genotyped donors, approximately 80% were placed in the genetic ancestry cluster associated with self-reported Caucasian donors. A later analysis re-examined previously published TCR beta repertoires from hundreds of donors and added high-resolution HLA genotyping to investigate patterns of TCR occurrence. Five DR-DQ haplotypes were handled as single units for association and clustering because linkage in the cohort was strong. The study combined high-throughput TCR immunosequencing, statistical association of individual TCRs with disease status, and machine learning to predict cytomegalovirus infection status. Typing coverage differed by locus: A, B, C, DRB1 and DQB1 were typed in about 629-630 donors, DQA1 in about 550, DPA1 in around 600, and DPB1 in roughly 450. A later genetic analysis used genome-wide SNP genotypes for about 65% of the roughly 670 donors, treating that subset as a discovery cohort.

Libraries were constructed by the immunoSEQ multiplex PCR assay. The multiplex PCR relied on a mix of 60 forward primers for TCR Vbeta segments and 13 reverse primers for TCR Jbeta segments. A multiplex PCR assay on genomic DNA amplified the CDR3 region of rearranged TCR beta genes. Amplified TCR beta libraries were sequenced as 87-base-pair reads on the Illumina HiSeq System. In the authors' own workflow: In a later analysis, roughly 80 million unique TCR beta chains were counted across the 690 or so repertoires, and around 10 million of these chains were shared by at least two donors. Raw reads were error-corrected and collapsed into unique sequences by a nearest-neighbor algorithm in which closely related sequences were merged to remove PCR and sequencing errors. V, D and J gene segments were assigned by aligning CDR3 sequences to IMGT reference sequences. For a sequence to be retained, at least a six-nucleotide match to both a V gene segment and a J gene segment was required. Rearrangements were called productive when the CDR3 lacked stop codons and stayed in frame with V and J; all others were non-productive. CDR3 was defined by IMGT convention, running from the second conserved V-encoded cysteine to the conserved J-encoded phenylalanine. Sequences without an unambiguous match to a single V gene segment were excluded from the earlier analysis of about 600 of the donors. An earlier analysis of some 500 of the donors classified V segments as functional when productive rearrangements were above 56.7% and as segregating when the standard deviation between donors was above 5%. A statistical classification framework was built for diagnosing cytomegalovirus status from the catalog of TCR beta chain sequences. A later analysis assigned V and J genes by comparing TCR nucleotide sequences with IMGT/GENE-DB human TR gene sequences. The TCRdist pipeline was used in a later analysis to assign CDR3 sequences and most-parsimonious VDJ recombination scenarios. A later analysis defined each TCR beta chain by its CDR3 amino acid sequence plus V-gene family, and excluded reads lacking a unique V-gene family. In a later analysis, 450 to 600 highly shared, low-generation-probability nucleotide sequences were removed to address suspected cross-contamination and a sequencing artifact. A later analysis calculated a clonal expansion index for each public chain from normalized within-repertoire ranks of inferred template counts. Generation probabilities in a later analysis came from a VDJ recombination model fitted to out-of-frame rearrangements, and those results were checked against IGoR. In a later analysis, TCR-TCR, TCR-HLA and TCR-CMV co-occurrence was scored with hypergeometric tests, and a repertoire-size bias correction was applied to TCR pairs. False discovery rates were estimated in a later analysis by permuting HLA or CMV assignments 20 times. A later analysis grouped co-occurring TCRs with DBSCAN, adding TCRdist sequence similarity when clustering within HLA-allele-positive subsets. For co-occurrence clustering, repertoires with fewer than 30,000 or more than 120,000 public chains were excluded, along with five or six repertoires with anomalous nucleotide sharing. TCRdb took this table from immuneACCESS and kept in-frame rearrangements with V and J called. Such tables lack part of the clones; where checked against another copy, unresolved V genes explain under half of the gap, and the rest is unexplained. Clonal size and the V and J genes are those of that table, whereas D and trimming came from the DNA. The table for this sample lists roughly 110,000 clones; 82% of them were counted only once. The ten top clones hold roughly 2.5% of the sample.

The cohort consisted of fewer than 700 healthy bone marrow donors. All cohort members were sampled while nominally healthy, although unrecorded immune exposures were likely present. The donor tested CMV seropositive, placing the donor among the roughly 300 seropositive members of the cohort. A peripheral blood sample was provided by each donor, and peripheral blood mononuclear cells were used for TCR beta sequencing. The Qiagen DNeasy Blood Extraction Kit was used to extract genomic DNA from the blood cell samples. On the study overall, not on this receptor specifically: Because counts were too low, some 17 rarely observed V segments, including chromosome 9 orphons, were left out of the earlier analysis of several hundred of the donors. A few of the identified cytomegalovirus-associated TCR beta chains were confirmed in vitro to be specific for cytomegalovirus antigens. In a later analysis, HLA-associated TCR beta chains showed more clonal expansion and lower generation probabilities than non-associated chains that were equally common. It was suggested by the authors that the approach could potentially be generalized to other disease states and immunological phenotypes. A group of highly shared sequence variants was considered likely to be a technical artifact of the sequencing pipeline. Several of the top co-occurrence clusters appeared to be linked to parvovirus B19, influenza, CMV and Epstein-Barr virus, according to a later analysis. In a later analysis, the rate of TCR association differed among HLA loci, with DRB1 alleles having the most associated TCRs and HLA-C alleles having the fewest. Across donors, most TCR sequences were observed very rarely, whereas some public TCRs were present in many individuals. According to a later analysis, most CMV-associated TCR beta chains appeared to be HLA-restricted, and the HLA associations seemed to be driven largely by CMV exposure. HLA typing was unavailable for some donors at each locus, so association tests used only the typed subset. Broadly in line with IMGT annotations, most TCR beta V segments showed up in productive rearrangements about 87% or about 30% of the time in an earlier analysis of some 590 of the donors. Roughly uniform sequencing depth across donors was assumed in presence/absence analyses, although this assumption may not hold. Correlated functional status among segregating V segments might reflect linkage disequilibrium, but an unknown experimental factor could not be ruled out. In the study, approximately 160 TCR beta chains were listed as associated with cytomegalovirus. In a later genetic analysis, a missense DCLRE1C variant was associated with V-gene and J-gene trimming of TCR beta chains, and the association was replicated in an independent cohort. Because the 87-base-pair reads could not distinguish some IMGT-functional V segments, including TRBV6-2 and TRBV6-3, those segments were excluded. In both the original and validation cohorts, the classifier was reported to diagnose cytomegalovirus status with high specificity and sensitivity. This cohort had only TCR beta chains sequenced, and the lack of alpha or paired-chain data limited which features could be detected. Compared with the roughly 710-donor mean, donors in an Asian-associated ancestry cluster had fewer N-insertions in productive TCRs, according to a later genetic analysis. In a later analysis, 15,000 to 20,000 TCR beta sequences were associated with specific HLA alleles at a false discovery rate of 0.05. CMV serostatus was the only immune exposure information available for the cohort. A further reported finding was that TCR beta sequences accurately predicted the HLA-A and HLA-B alleles for most subjects in the first cohort. When HLA alleles, especially DR and DQ, strongly co-occurred, attributing TCR associations to individual alleles was difficult.

Via the germline V gene, CDR1 is SGHDT and CDR2 YYEEEE. Inclusive of the bounding cysteine and phenylalanine, the CDR3 is 15 residues long. Kept here is only the CDR3 DNA, which spans 45 bases and is read in frame from base 1. V is pruned by 3 bases and J by 8 bases, leaving 11 bases of the junction without a gene match. This chain joins TRBV5-6 to TRBJ1-2; TRBD1 aligns with 9 central bases. This clonotype originated in a man in his thirties or forties in good health and CMV-seropositive. Input material: PBMCs. The CDR3: CASSSGTGPIRGYTF. The base sequence is TGTGCCAGCAGCTCCGGGACAGGGCCTATTAGGGGCTACACCTTC.